The 20 T cell receptor beta chains below come from one sample, sequenced in a study of blood T cells in healthy people across ages. Combining a sample-barcoded 5' primer with a J-beta primer mix, a second PCR ran for roughly 7 to 11 cycles. From the 5' RACE reads, TCRdb called clonotypes with MiXCR, one entry per CDR3 protein. The sample includes 700,000 to 1,000,000 distinct CDR3 sequences, around two fifths of them seen just once. Material for sequencing was blood. The receptors stem from a man in his 60s in good health.

This clonotype was counted between two and nine times. A read error is possible here, since a much larger clone lies one base away. The rearrangement links TRBV7-6 to TRBJ2-5, with 13 bases identical to TRBD2. The DNA end is a closer match to TRBJ2-7, so the J assignment may be wrong. CDR1 and CDR2 from the germline V gene are SGHVS and FNYEAQ. This CDR3 has 18 amino acids. CDR3 sequence: CASSLWTSGGTRSYEQYF. The CDR3, as DNA: TGTGCCAGCAGCCTTTGGACTAGCGGGGGAACTAGGTCCTACGAGCAGTACTTC.

The rearrangement uses TRBV6-2 or TRBV6-3 and TRBJ1-5; the match to TRBD1 covers 9 bases. CDR3 length: 14 residues. J was trimmed by 11 bases and V by 5 bases; bases with no gene match: 10. Germline-derived CDR1 and CDR2 are MNHEY and SVGEGT. The CDR3 is CASSEQGARVAQHF. CDR3 in DNA: TGTGCCAGCAGTGAACAGGGGGCGCGAGTGGCCCAGCATTTT.

The chain uses TRBV3-1 and TRBJ2-7; 10 nucleotides align to TRBD2. The CDR3 runs 15 residues. Germline CDR1 and CDR2: LGHDT and YNNKEL (reference sequence). With 4 bases clipped from V and 3 bases from J, the junction kept 6 bases outside the gene matches. DNA of the CDR3: TGTGCCAGCAGCCCGTACACTAGCGGGGACTACGAGCAGTACTTC. As protein: CASSPYTSGDYEQYF.

The genes are TRBV7-6 and TRBJ1-1; D uncertain. CDR1 and CDR2 from the germline V gene are SGHVS and FNYEAQ. This CDR3 contains 12 residues. V dropped 4 bases and J dropped 11 bases, with 14 bases sitting between them. The CDR3 DNA reads as TGTGCCAGCAGCTCTTCCGGGCTCGCGGCTTTCTTT. Its translation: CASSSSGLAAFF.

This clonotype is categorized as medium-sized. The chain is built from TRBV5-1 and TRBJ2-1; D uncertain. With 2 bases removed from V and 9 bases from J, the gap between germline ends came to 24 bases. Germline V gene sequence: CDR1 SGHRS, CDR2 YFSETQ. The CDR3 is made up of 17 amino acids. DNA of the CDR3: TGCGCCAGCAGCTTTGGCATTTGGTCCGTTCGCGAGGTTGAGCAGTTCTTC. Its translation is CASSFGIWSVREVEQFF.

This clonotype has ten or more counts. The chain has TRBV18 and TRBJ2-3; D ambiguous. Trimming cost V 0 bases and J 0 bases, with 13 bases left between them. Germline values: CDR1 KGHSH, CDR2 LQKENI. The CDR3 is 17 amino acids. This chain's CDR3 is CASSPPFPPQSTDTQYF. CDR3 DNA: TGTGCCAGCTCACCACCGTTTCCACCGCAGAGCACAGATACGCAGTATTTT.

The chain couples TRBV5-1 to TRBJ2-1, with D possibly matching TRBD2 (5 bases). Trimming shortened V by 4 bases and J by 0 bases, and 14 bases separated the two germline ends. Germline-derived CDR1 and CDR2 are SGHRS and YFSETQ. The CDR3 loop spans 16 amino acids. In nucleotides, the CDR3 is TGCGCCAGCAGCCTTGGACTGAATAGCTCCTACAATGAGCAGTTCTTC. This gives the protein CASSLGLNSSYNEQFF.

This chain links TRBV7-8 with TRBJ2-3; D remains ambiguous. Germline V gene sequence: CDR1 SGHVS, CDR2 FQNEAQ. V was trimmed by 6 bases and J by 4 bases, leaving 14 bases between them. The length of the CDR3 is 14 residues. The CDR3 here is CASRSDEQSDTQYF. CDR3 nucleotides: TGTGCCAGCAGATCCGACGAGCAGTCAGATACGCAGTATTTT. Together with reference TRBV7-8 and TRBJ2-3, the CDR3 gives the full variable domain: GAGVSQSPRYKVAKRGQDVALRCDPISGHVSLFWYQQALGQGPEFLTYFQNEAQLDKSGLPSDRFFAERPEGSVSTLKIQRTQQEDSAVYLCASRSDEQSDTQYFGPGTRLTVL.

This clonotype has just one count. This chain connects TRBV2 to TRBJ2-4; a possible D gene is TRBD1 (6 bases). With the DNA end fitting TRBJ2-7 better, the J assignment may be wrong. Germline lookup yields CDR1 SNHLY and CDR2 FYNNEI. The CDR3 has 17 amino acids. CDR3 residues: CASSLIAPQGAPYEQYF. The DNA of the CDR3 is TGTGCCAGCAGCCTCATTGCCCCACAGGGTGCTCCCTACGAGCAGTACTTC.

The chain is built from TRBV7-8 and TRBJ1-2; 7 bases align to TRBD1. There are 15 residues in the CDR3. J lost 5 bases, V lost 1 base, and 7 bases had no gene match. Per germline, CDR1 SGHVS and CDR2 FQNEAQ. CDR3 sequence (DNA): TGTGCCAGCAGCTTAGGGGCAGGGGGATTTTATGGCTACACCTTC. Its translation: CASSLGAGGFYGYTF.

The gene calls are TRBV6-1 and TRBJ2-2, with D unresolved. The CDR3 sequence is 18 residues long. Germline V gives CDR1 MNHNS, CDR2 SASEGT. Trimming cost V 2 bases and J 1 base, with 17 bases left between them. The DNA of the CDR3 is TGTGCCAGCAGTGAAAAATTTTCGCGCCAATGGAACACCGGGGAGCTGTTTTTT. Translated: CASSEKFSRQWNTGELFF.

The chain employs TRBV30 and TRBJ1-2; D ambiguous. Germline-derived CDR1 and CDR2 are GTSNPN and SVGIG (reference sequence). V dropped 0 bases and J dropped 4 bases, with 12 bases sitting between them. This CDR3 region has 14 residues. The CDR3 DNA is TGTGCCTGGAGTGTAACGTCGGAACCCTATGGCTACACCTTC. Protein sequence: CAWSVTSEPYGYTF.

The CDR3 loop is CASSLKTALLSNYGYTF. In DNA form, the CDR3 reads TGTGCCAGCAGCTTAAAGACAGCTTTGTTATCTAACTATGGCTACACCTTC. The chain joins TRBV5-6 to TRBJ1-2; D is perhaps TRBD1 (5 bases). V lost 2 bases and J 0 bases, leaving 17 bases between the germline ends. CDR3 length: 17 residues. Germline loops: CDR1 SGHDT, CDR2 YYEEEE.

The chain links TRBV6-5 to TRBJ1-6; D gene ambiguous. This CDR3 region has 14 residues. The germline V gene encodes CDR1 MNHEY and CDR2 SVGAGI. The V end was cut by 2 bases, the J end by 7 bases, with 9 bases between. The CDR3 DNA is TGTGCCAGCAGTTACGTCGCCTCGAATTCACCCCTCCACTTT. Its translation: CASSYVASNSPLHF.

This clonotype has a single count. The junction does not match germline at one end; this may be a read error. This chain joins TRBV7-3 and TRBJ2-7; the match to TRBD1 covers 8 bases. Germline CDR1 reads SGHTA; CDR2 reads FQGTGA. CDR3 length equals 15 residues. For the CDR3, the DNA is TGTACCAGCAGCTCTACCGCGGGACAGGTGTACGAGCAGTACTTC. This sequence encodes CTSSSTAGQVYEQYF. Full variable domain (remainder filled in from reference TRBV7-3 and TRBJ2-7): GAGVSQTPSNKVTEKGKYVELRCDPISGHTALYWYRQSLGQGPEFLIYFQGTGAADDSGLPNDRFFAVRPEGSVSTLKIQRTERGDSAVYLCTSSSTAGQVYEQYFGPGTRLTVT.

This chain uses TRBV7-2 with TRBJ2-3; D gene unclear. V was shortened by 0 bases and J by 3 bases, with 10 bases between the two germline ends. From germline, CDR1 is SGHTA and CDR2 FQGNSA. The CDR3 spans 15 residues. CDR3 in amino acids: CASSLATTETDTQYF. CDR3 nucleotides: TGTGCCAGCAGCTTAGCAACCACAGAGACAGATACGCAGTATTTT.

This clonotype has a count of ten or more. The chain recombines TRBV10-3 with TRBJ2-6, with D unresolved. The CDR3 length is 13 residues. The germline V and J ends were trimmed by 7 bases and 0 bases, with 4 bases remaining between them. Germline assignment: CDR1 ENHRY and CDR2 SYGVKD. The CDR3 sequence is CAINHSGANVLTF. For the CDR3, the DNA is TGTGCCATCAACCACTCTGGGGCCAACGTCCTGACTTTC.

The rearrangement uses TRBV7-9 and TRBJ2-3; either TRBD1 or TRBD2 may fit D (5 bases each). The V gene's germline CDR1 is SEHNR and CDR2 FQNEAQ (reference sequence). The CDR3 extends over 10 amino acids. Trimming shortened V by 8 bases and J by 14 bases, and 14 bases separated the two germline ends. Written as DNA, the CDR3 is TGTGCCAGCGGAAGGGACGACACGTATTTT. Amino acid sequence: CASGRDDTYF.

V usage is TRBV20-1 and J usage is TRBJ2-1; 8 bases are a match to TRBD2. The CDR3 is made up of 16 amino acids. V dropped 5 bases and J dropped 3; count of bases not matched to a gene: 12. The germline CDR1 and CDR2 sequences are DFQATT and SNEGSKA (reference sequence). The DNA for the CDR3 is TGCAGTGCTCCAGATCCTGGCGGGGGGAACTACAATGAGCAGTTCTTC. It yields the protein CSAPDPGGGNYNEQFF.

As to this clonotype: It may be a read error: a sequence one base away is much more abundant. This rearrangement joins TRBV29-1 to TRBJ2-7; D gene uncertain. CDR3 length: 10 amino acids. The V end lost 6 bases, the J end lost 9 bases, and 12 bases lay between the germline ends. The germline CDR1 and CDR2 sequences are SQVTM and ANQGSEA. The chain's CDR3 is CSVRTTGQYF. In DNA, the CDR3 is TGCAGCGTACGGACGACCGGGCAGTACTTC.